Below are 2 T cell receptor beta chains sequenced from a single sample in a study of regulatory T cells in long-lasting Graves disease. Time point reported: newly diagnosed GD, antithyroid drugs for less than 3 months. Preparation of the TCR library used RNA extracted from PBMCs. The authors built TCR beta libraries using iRepertoire HTBI primers and Arm-PCR of CDR3 regions. TCRdb redid the calling of the multiplex PCR reads with MiXCR, one entry per CDR3 protein. The sample yields around 250,000 distinct CDR3 sequences, about 19% seen once. Material: peripheral blood mononuclear cells (PBMCs), obtained at new diagnosis, from a patient treated with antithyroid drugs. The receptors derive from a female donor with Graves disease.

This clonotype was detected ten times or more. The CDR3 region has the DNA TGCGCCAGCAGCTTGACTAGCGGGAGGGCCGTGGTTTACAATGAGCAGTTCTTC. Translating it yields CASSLTSGRAVVYNEQFF. The chain employs TRBV5-1 and TRBJ2-1, with TRBD2 matching over 13 bases. Losses at the gene ends were 1 base for V and 4 bases for J; bases not matched to a gene: 8. This CDR3 region has 18 residues. Looked up from germline, CDR1 is SGHRS and CDR2 is YFSETQ.

The CDR3, as DNA: TGCGCCAGCAGCTTGAGTCTAGCGGGAGGCACAGATACGCAGTATTTT. It is translated as CASSLSLAGGTDTQYF. The V and J genes are TRBV5-1 and TRBJ2-3; TRBD2 aligns across 10 bases. CDR1 and CDR2 (germline): SGHRS, YFSETQ. The length of the CDR3 is 16 residues. V shed 1 base and J 1 base; nucleotides not matched to a gene: 3. Full variable domain (remainder filled in from reference TRBV5-1 and TRBJ2-3): KAGVTQTPRYLIKTRGQQVTLSCSPISGHRSVSWYQQTPGQGLQFLFEYFSETQRNKGNFPGRFSGRQFSNSRSEMNVSTLELGDSALYLCASSLSLAGGTDTQYFGPGTRLTVL.